These 30 T cell receptor beta chains were all obtained from the same sample, sequenced in a study of shared clonotypes between healthy human individuals. Here immunoSEQ multiplex PCR was the method, and the copy in TCRdb shows in-frame clones only, minus some. The profile shows roughly 2.6 million clones, around 90% of them singletons. The sequencing sample was made of naive CD4+ T cells sorted from blood. Subset given: CD45RA+ positively selected. These receptors came from a man between 18 and 35 years old in good health.

This chain connects TRBV27 to TRBJ2-7, with TRBD2 matching 11 bases. V trimming: 7 bases; J trimming: 2 bases; junction bases outside the gene matches: 4. Per germline, CDR1 MNHEY and CDR2 SMNVEV (reference sequence). The length of the CDR3 is 14 residues. The CDR3 sequence: CASKTSGNTYEQYF. Written as DNA, the CDR3 is TGTGCCAGCAAGACTAGCGGGAATACCTACGAGCAGTACTTC.

The J gene is TRBJ1-5, the V gene TRBV18, with D possibly matching TRBD1 (5 bases). From germline, CDR1 is KGHSH and CDR2 LQKENI. Trimming stripped 3 bases from V and 5 bases from J, with 11 bases between. The CDR3 consists of 14 residues. CDR3 sequence reads: CASSPEQGYQPQHF. The CDR3 DNA is TGTGCCAGCTCACCCGAGCAGGGATATCAGCCCCAGCATTTT.

The rearrangement uses TRBV10-3 and TRBJ1-1; 7 nucleotides line up with TRBD1. V was pared by 9 bases and J by 3 bases, with 13 bases of the junction left unmatched. Per germline, CDR1 ENHRY and CDR2 SYGVKD. CDR3 length equals 15 residues. Here the CDR3 DNA reads TGTGCCATATCAGGGGGTTGGGGCTTGGACACTGAAGCTTTCTTT. This codes for CAISGGWGLDTEAFF.

The V call is TRBV4-1, the J call TRBJ1-6; TRBD1 is a possible D gene (5 bases). V lost 1 base and J 1 base, leaving 11 bases between the germline ends. The CDR3 has 17 amino acids. CDR1 is MGHRA and CDR2 is YSYEKL in the germline V gene. The CDR3 loop is CASSQGSRQSYNSPLHF. DNA of the CDR3: TGCGCCAGCAGCCAAGGAAGCCGACAGTCCTATAATTCACCCCTCCACTTT.

The genes are TRBV2 and TRBJ1-5; D is unresolved. The length of the CDR3 is 16 residues. V was cut by 1 base and J by 2 bases, with 12 bases left in between. Looked up from germline, CDR1 is SNHLY and CDR2 is FYNNEI. The CDR3 sequence is CASSEGSQVGNQPQHF. In DNA, the CDR3 is TGTGCCAGCAGTGAAGGCTCCCAAGTGGGCAATCAGCCCCAGCATTTT.

The J gene is TRBJ2-5, the V gene TRBV4-3; D is uncertain. The V and J ends lost 0 bases and 5 bases respectively, with 13 bases between them. The CDR3 is made up of 15 amino acids. Germline V CDR1 and CDR2: LGHNA, YSLEER. Here the CDR3 DNA reads TGCGCCAGCAGCCAAGAACACAGCCCGAAGGAGACCCAGTACTTC. It encodes CASSQEHSPKETQYF.

The chain couples TRBV10-2 to TRBJ1-2, with 9 bases identical to TRBD1. CDR1 WSHSY and CDR2 SAAADI come from the germline V gene. J gave up 7 bases and V 7 bases, and 13 bases lay outside the gene matches. This CDR3 has 15 residues. CDR3 in amino acids: CASTHLPGQGFGYTF. In nucleotides, the CDR3 is TGCGCCAGCACCCACCTCCCGGGACAGGGATTTGGCTACACCTTC.

This rearrangement joins TRBV9 to TRBJ2-5, with 8 bases identical to TRBD2. Germline V CDR1 and CDR2: SGDLS, YYNGEE. The CDR3 consists of 16 residues. The junction had 7 bases not matched to a gene; V was cut back by 1 base and J by 2 bases. The CDR3 DNA follows: TGTGCCAGCAGCGTACGTCTAGCGGGCGGTCAAGAGACCCAGTACTTC. Its translation is CASSVRLAGGQETQYF.

This clone has a single count. This sample also contains other DNA sequences that code for the same CDR3. The J gene is TRBJ2-1, the V gene TRBV30, with D unclear. The germline gives CDR1 GTSNPN, CDR2 SVGIG (reference sequence). CDR3 length equals 11 residues. The V gene lost 1 base and the J gene lost 6 bases, with 4 bases spanning the gap. The CDR3 region has the DNA TGTGCCTGGAGTGCAGTCAATGAGCAGTTCTTC. Translating it yields CAWSAVNEQFF.

CDR3 in DNA: TGCGCCAGCAGCTTGGGGGACAGGGACTCCGGGGAGCTGTTTTTT. This gives the protein CASSLGDRDSGELFF. This chain joins TRBV5-1 and TRBJ2-2; the match to TRBD1 covers 9 bases. In germline, CDR1 is SGHRS, CDR2 YFSETQ. There are 15 residues in the CDR3. The ends lost 0 bases at V and 6 bases at J; junction bases unmatched: 3.

The genes are TRBV5-6 and TRBJ2-7; 7 bases match TRBD1. CDR3 length: 15 amino acids. From germline, CDR1 is SGHDT and CDR2 YYEEEE. The V and J ends lost 8 bases and 3 bases, in that order; junction bases with no gene match: 14. Here the CDR3 DNA reads TGTGCCAGTTACGCAGACAGGGCCAGGGACTACGAGCAGTACTTC. This translates into CASYADRARDYEQYF.

V is TRBV29-1 and J is TRBJ2-7, with D perhaps TRBD2 (6 bases). V lost 6 bases, J lost 4 bases, and 13 bases lay in between. The germline V gene encodes CDR1 SQVTM and CDR2 ANQGSEA. The CDR3 covers 12 residues. The CDR3 DNA reads as TGCAGCGTACGGGACTTCCTATACGAGCAGTACTTC. It codes for CSVRDFLYEQYF.

The J gene is TRBJ1-1, the V gene TRBV30, with TRBD1 as a possible D gene (5 bases). Trimming took 1 base from V and 3 from J, leaving 15 bases between them. The CDR3 extends over 15 amino acids. Per the germline V gene, CDR1 is GTSNPN and CDR2 is SVGIG (reference sequence). DNA for the CDR3: TGTGCCTGGAGTGAACTCAGGGCCGGGTACACTGAAGCTTTCTTT. It specifies CAWSELRAGYTEAFF.

The gene calls are TRBV11-3 and TRBJ2-2, with 9 bases identical to TRBD1. This CDR3 comprises 16 residues. J gave up 5 bases and V 3 bases, and 7 bases lay outside the gene matches. Germline CDR1 is SGHNT and CDR2 is YENEEA. The CDR3 spells CASSFTGGAYTGELFF. In DNA, the CDR3 is TGTGCCAGCAGCTTTACAGGGGGCGCGTATACCGGGGAGCTGTTTTTT.

The rearrangement links TRBV4-3 to TRBJ2-7, with TRBD1 identical over 10 bases. This CDR3 spans 16 amino acids. Trimming took 1 base from V and 2 from J; bases not matched to a gene: 5. Germline loops: CDR1 LGHNA, CDR2 YSLEER. The CDR3 protein is CASSQGPGQGTYEQYF. Here the CDR3 DNA reads TGCGCCAGCAGCCAAGGGCCGGGACAGGGGACCTACGAGCAGTACTTC.

The CDR3 DNA follows: TGTGCCAGCAGCACAGTAGCGGGGGCCCGCACAGATACGCAGTATTTT. Translation: CASSTVAGARTDTQYF. This rearrangement joins TRBV7-2 to TRBJ2-3; TRBD2 matches at 9 bases. CDR3 length equals 16 residues. Germline lookup yields CDR1 SGHTA and CDR2 FQGNSA. Trimming at V came to 5 bases and at J to 1 base, leaving 7 bases not matched to a gene.

The chain links TRBV5-8 to TRBJ1-1, with 10 bases lining up with TRBD1. This CDR3 spans 15 amino acids. V lost 2 bases and J lost 1; bases outside the gene matches: 2. The germline CDR1 and CDR2 sequences are SGHTS and YDEGEE. This CDR3 reads CASSFGDRGNTEAFF. The CDR3 coding sequence is TGTGCCAGCAGCTTTGGGGACAGGGGGAACACTGAAGCTTTCTTT.

The chain uses TRBV12-5 and TRBJ2-1; 8 nucleotides match TRBD2. The CDR3 spans 16 residues. Germline CDR1 LGHNT, CDR2 FRNRAP. Germline trimming cut 1 base from V and 5 bases from J; bases unmatched to any gene: 7. The CDR3 sequence: CASGLAIAGSHNEQFF. CDR3 sequence (DNA): TGTGCTAGTGGTTTGGCTATAGCGGGAAGCCACAATGAGCAGTTCTTC.

This clone was counted once. The V gene is TRBV4-1, the J gene TRBJ1-1; no firm D call. V dropped 1 base and J dropped 0 bases, with 9 bases sitting between them. In germline, CDR1 is MGHRA, CDR2 YSYEKL. The CDR3 spans 15 residues. The CDR3 DNA reads as TGCGCCAGCAGCCAAGTTACCAGTTTGAACACTGAAGCTTTCTTT. Protein product: CASSQVTSLNTEAFF.

CDR3 sequence: CASSLSVTGNTIYF. The CDR3 region has the DNA TGTGCCAGCAGCTTATCCGTGACTGGAAACACCATATATTTT. The chain combines TRBV11-2 with TRBJ1-3; D unresolved. With 2 bases removed from V and 2 bases from J, the gap between germline ends came to 7 bases. Germline V gene lookup returns CDR1 SGHAT and CDR2 FQNNGV. This CDR3 contains 14 residues.

The V and J genes are TRBV7-9 and TRBJ2-1; D gene ambiguous. Trimming removed 3 bases at V and 8 bases at J, with 14 bases between. CDR1 and CDR2 from the germline V gene are SEHNR and FQNEAQ (reference sequence). The CDR3 has 14 residues. CDR3 bases: TGTGCCAGCAGCTTCGGTCCAGGCAGGTATGAGCAGTTCTTC. This encodes CASSFGPGRYEQFF.

V and J are TRBV2 and TRBJ1-2; 7 bases match TRBD1. Per germline, CDR1 SNHLY and CDR2 FYNNEI. The CDR3 contains 16 residues. Trimming took 8 bases from V and 0 from J; bases not matched to a gene: 12. The CDR3 spells CASGGDSTRTNYGYTF. The DNA of the CDR3 is TGTGCCAGCGGGGGGGACAGCACCCGAACTAACTATGGCTACACCTTC.

This chain connects TRBV7-2 to TRBJ2-7, with D hard to call. In germline, CDR1 is SGHTA, CDR2 FQGNSA. Trimming cost V 1 base and J 0 bases, with 10 bases left between them. This CDR3 spans 15 amino acids. CDR3 bases: TGTGCCAGCAGCTTAGATTCTATAACCTCCTACGAGCAGTACTTC. This encodes CASSLDSITSYEQYF. The variable domain in full, with the rest retrieved from reference TRBV7-2 and TRBJ2-7, is GAGVSQSPSNKVTEKGKDVELRCDPISGHTALYWYRQSLGQGLEFLIYFQGNSAPDKSGLPSDRFSAERTGGSVSTLTIQRTQQEDSAVYLCASSLDSITSYEQYFGPGTRLTVT.

The rearrangement joins TRBV4-1 to TRBJ2-5, with 7 bases fitting TRBD2. The CDR3 has 15 residues. The V and J ends lost 3 bases and 4 bases, in that order; junction bases with no gene match: 8. Germline CDR1 is MGHRA and CDR2 is YSYEKL. The CDR3 loop reads CASSQDGLGTETQYF. The CDR3 DNA follows: TGCGCCAGCAGCCAGGACGGACTAGGTACAGAGACCCAGTACTTC.

This chain uses TRBV5-4 with TRBJ2-1; 8 nucleotides line up with TRBD2. V shed 2 bases, J shed 7 bases, and the junction held 11 bases outside the gene matches. The CDR3 length is 16 residues. Germline CDR1 SGHNT, CDR2 YYREEE (reference sequence). In nucleotides, the CDR3 is TGTGCCAGCAGCTTAGCGGGAGCCTTAACGGGGAATGAGCAGTTCTTC. Protein: CASSLAGALTGNEQFF. The full variable domain, completed using reference TRBV5-4 and TRBJ2-1, is ETGVTQSPTHLIKTRGQQVTLRCSSQSGHNTVSWYQQALGQGPQFIFQYYREEENGRGNFPPRFSGLQFPNYSSELNVNALELDDSALYLCASSLAGALTGNEQFFGPGTRLTVL.

Worth noting for this clone: Other DNA variants within this sample encode the same CDR3. J is TRBJ2-5 and V is TRBV6-1; D might be TRBD1 (5 bases). The ends were cut back, 1 base at V and 5 bases at J, with 5 bases in the middle. The CDR3 runs 12 residues. Germline V CDR1 and CDR2: MNHNS, SASEGT. The DNA of the CDR3 is TGTGCCAGCAGTGAAGACAGGGAGACCCAGTACTTC. Amino acid sequence: CASSEDRETQYF.

The V call is TRBV9, the J call TRBJ1-3; weak D call: TRBD1 (5 bases). The germline V and J ends were trimmed by 4 bases and 0 bases, with 17 bases remaining between them. Looked up from germline, CDR1 is SGDLS and CDR2 is YYNGEE. CDR3 size: 17 residues. CDR3 sequence (DNA): TGTGCCAGCAGCCTAGGGGACGGACCTCACTCTGGAAACACCATATATTTT. It specifies CASSLGDGPHSGNTIYF.

The rearrangement links TRBV27 to TRBJ2-7; 7 bases agree with TRBD1. The CDR3 runs 15 residues. J gave up 1 base and V 4 bases, and 7 bases lay outside the gene matches. Germline-derived CDR1 and CDR2 are MNHEY and SMNVEV (reference sequence). The CDR3 loop is CASSSHRGASYEQYF. The CDR3 nucleotides read TGTGCCAGCAGTTCCCACAGGGGCGCTTCCTACGAGCAGTACTTC.

Written as DNA, the CDR3 is TGTGCCAGCAGCTTAGCACAGGCTAATCAGCCCCAGCATTTT. Residues: CASSLAQANQPQHF. The chain joins TRBV7-2 to TRBJ1-5; tentative D call: TRBD1 (5 bases). V lost 0 bases and J lost 4, with 7 bases in between. This CDR3 contains 14 residues. CDR1 and CDR2 (germline): SGHTA, FQGNSA.

The V and J genes are TRBV7-2 and TRBJ2-5; TRBD2 matches at 11 bases. There are 19 residues in the CDR3. V was pared by 5 bases and J by 5 bases, with 19 bases of the junction left unmatched. Germline V gene lookup returns CDR1 SGHTA and CDR2 FQGNSA. CDR3 bases: TGTGCCAGCAGCGCATCTCTAGCGGGGGGCCGCCCGGATGAGGAGACCCAGTACTTC. This sequence encodes CASSASLAGGRPDEETQYF.